The present entry profiles one TCR beta chain with its context. Its antigen is unknown. The entry originates in a study of PD-1 blockade in classical Hodgkin lymphoma. All the patients suffered relapse after autologous stem cell transplantation, and brentuximab vedotin exposure differed. Complete response, partial response or progressive disease were the best responses. CDR3 length equals 17 residues. From germline, CDR1 is LGHNA and CDR2 YSLEER. V lost 2 bases, J lost 0 bases, and 14 bases lay in between. TCRdb keeps only in-frame clones here, not all; method: immunoSEQ multiplex PCR. The sample gives 120,000 to 150,000 clones, about 81% of which show up once; about 9.3% is in the top ten. Notes on the study in general: Complete responders possessed baseline diversity comparable to newly diagnosed patients. Compared with baseline, CD4+ but not CD8+ TCR diversity had risen significantly by C4D1.

The receptor comes from a human donor with classical Hodgkin lymphoma. The sequencing here drew on peripheral blood mononuclear cells (PBMCs), taken before the second cycle of nivolumab. V and J are TRBV4-3 and TRBJ2-1; D gene uncertain. The CDR3 region is CASSQRAATFSYNEQFF. The DNA of the CDR3 is TGCGCCAGCAGCCAAAGGGCAGCTACCTTCTCCTACAATGAGCAGTTCTTC.